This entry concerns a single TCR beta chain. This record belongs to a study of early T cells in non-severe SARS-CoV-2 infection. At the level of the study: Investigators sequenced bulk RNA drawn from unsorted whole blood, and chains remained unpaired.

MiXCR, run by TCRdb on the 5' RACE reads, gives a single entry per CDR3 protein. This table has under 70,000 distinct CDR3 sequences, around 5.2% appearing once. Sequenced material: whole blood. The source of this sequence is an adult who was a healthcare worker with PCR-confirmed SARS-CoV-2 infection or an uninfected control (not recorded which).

The CDR3 DNA is TGTGCCTGGAGTGTAAAGGGGGCCCGCTGGATCAATCAGCCCCAGCATTTT. Translated, it gives CAWSVKGARWINQPQHF. The gene calls are TRBV30 and TRBJ1-5; 7 nucleotides line up with TRBD1. The CDR3 runs to 17 residues. CDR1 and CDR2 from the germline V gene are GTSNPN and SVGIG (reference sequence). Trimming at V came to 0 bases and at J to 3 bases, leaving 11 bases not matched to a gene.